The sequence of this TCR beta chain was determined in a study of Tregs in tolerant kidney transplant recipients. Whole-study results and caveats: This study did not directly address biological reproducibility.

A word on this clone: The antigen remains unidentified.

Only in-frame clones appear in the TCRdb table, and some are missing; sequencing was by immunoSEQ multiplex PCR. Here the sample spans about 18,000 clones, roughly 80% being singletons. CD4+CD25+CD127- Tregs, CD4+CD25- non-Tregs, CD4 and CD8 cells were sorted. Deletions cut 0 bases from V and 0 bases from J, with 11 bases between. The CDR3 runs to 16 residues. CDR1 is MNHEY, CDR2 SVGAGI, per germline. The rearrangement uses TRBV6-5 and TRBJ1-2; a possible D gene is TRBD1 (5 bases). Sample: Tregs from blood. The sequence was collected from a human donor in good health. The CDR3 coding sequence is TGTGCCAGCAGTTACTCGAGTTGGGGGTCTAACTATGGCTACACCTTC. Translating it yields CASSYSSWGSNYGYTF.